What follows are 27 T cell receptor beta chains derived from one specimen sequenced in a study of blood T cell repertoires in COVID-19. Repertoires were generated with immunoSEQ multiplex PCR, while TCRdb's copy carries only in-frame clones and drops some. The sample contains 250,000 to 350,000 clones, around 90% of which appear only once. Sequenced: peripheral blood. The receptors come from a man aged 18 to 29 with active or convalescent COVID-19.

V usage is TRBV4-1 and J usage is TRBJ2-3, with TRBD2 matching over 9 bases. CDR1 MGHRA and CDR2 YSYEKL come from the germline V gene. CDR3 length: 17 amino acids. The ends lost 1 base at V and 0 bases at J; junction bases unmatched: 5. This chain's CDR3 is CASSQVGGTSSTDTQYF. DNA of the CDR3: TGCGCCAGCAGCCAAGTTGGTGGGACTAGCAGCACAGATACGCAGTATTTT.

V is TRBV5-4 and J is TRBJ2-1; 7 nucleotides align to TRBD2. Per germline, CDR1 SGHNT and CDR2 YYREEE (reference sequence). V lost 2 bases and J lost 0; bases outside the gene matches: 5. There are 16 residues in the CDR3. In DNA form, the CDR3 reads TGTGCCAGCAGCTTCGTGGGGGGGAGCTCCTACAATGAGCAGTTCTTC. Residues: CASSFVGGSSYNEQFF.

The chain recombines TRBV5-1 with TRBJ2-7; 11 nucleotides align to TRBD2. V gave up 5 bases and J gave up 5 bases; unmatched junction bases: 3. The V gene's germline CDR1 is SGHRS and CDR2 YFSETQ. The CDR3 is 13 residues long. Here the CDR3 reads CASSIAGGNEQYF. DNA of the CDR3: TGCGCCAGCAGTATAGCGGGGGGGAACGAGCAGTACTTC.

The chain links TRBV2 to TRBJ2-5; 11 nucleotides match TRBD1. The J segment lost 4 bases and the V segment lost 1 base, leaving 2 bases of the junction unmatched. Germline assignment: CDR1 SNHLY and CDR2 FYNNEI. The CDR3 totals 15 residues. The CDR3 sequence: CASSEVGTGGETQYF. DNA of the CDR3: TGTGCCAGCAGTGAAGTCGGGACAGGGGGAGAGACCCAGTACTTC.

V usage is TRBV29-1 and J usage is TRBJ2-7; tentative D call: TRBD2 (6 bases). This CDR3 region has 15 residues. V shed 3 bases and J shed 0 bases, with 15 bases lying between them. The V gene's germline CDR1 is SQVTM and CDR2 ANQGSEA. The CDR3: CSVDCRRDGSYEQYF. CDR3 nucleotide sequence: TGCAGCGTTGATTGTCGGCGGGACGGCTCCTACGAGCAGTACTTC.

The V and J genes are TRBV19 and TRBJ1-5, with a weak D call TRBD1 (6 bases). V lost 4 bases, J lost 4 bases, and 14 bases lay in between. Per germline, CDR1 LNHDA and CDR2 SQIVND (reference sequence). The CDR3 loop spans 15 amino acids. The CDR3 reads CASSNLPGTNQPQHF. In DNA form, the CDR3 reads TGTGCCAGTAGTAACCTCCCGGGGACAAATCAGCCCCAGCATTTT.

J is TRBJ2-5 and V is TRBV18; D might be TRBD2 (5 bases). The CDR3 length is 16 residues. The ends were cut back, 4 bases at V and 4 bases at J, with 19 bases in the middle. From germline, CDR1 is KGHSH and CDR2 LQKENI. Here the CDR3 DNA reads TGTGCCAGCTCACGCCTCGGGATTCTTCCGGGAGAGACCCAGTACTTC. Translated, it gives CASSRLGILPGETQYF.

The V gene is TRBV18, the J gene TRBJ2-1; TRBD2 agrees at 13 bases. The germline CDR1 and CDR2 sequences are KGHSH and LQKENI. The CDR3 is 17 residues long. The junction had 9 bases not matched to a gene; V was cut back by 3 bases and J by 7 bases. The CDR3 DNA follows: TGTGCCAGCTCACCTCCATCCGGGACTAGCGGGGTAAATGAGCAGTTCTTC. This encodes CASSPPSGTSGVNEQFF. The whole variable domain, remainder taken from reference TRBV18 and TRBJ2-1, is NAGVMQNPRHLVRRRGQEARLRCSPMKGHSHVYWYRQLPEEGLKFMVYLQKENIIDESGMPKERFSAEFPKEGPSILRIQQVVRGDSAAYFCASSPPSGTSGVNEQFFGPGTRLTVL.

The chain links TRBV15 to TRBJ2-2; D may be TRBD1 (5 bases). Germline V gene data show CDR1 as LNHNV and CDR2 as YYDKDF (reference sequence). This CDR3 region has 13 residues. Trimming cost V 5 bases and J 5 bases, with 9 bases left between them. CDR3 nucleotides: TGTGCCACCAGCTCACGACAGACCGGGGAGCTGTTTTTT. The encoded protein is CATSSRQTGELFF.

The J gene is TRBJ2-2, the V gene TRBV7-2; possible D gene TRBD2, 6 bases. Trimming pared 5 bases from V and 8 bases from J, leaving 18 bases between. The CDR3 runs 15 residues. CDR1 SGHTA and CDR2 FQGNSA come from the germline V gene. CDR3 DNA: TGTGCCAGCAGCCCCGGACTACTCCCTGGGGGGGAGCTGTTTTTT. Translating it yields CASSPGLLPGGELFF.

The rearrangement joins TRBV4-2 to TRBJ1-4; the match to TRBD1 covers 9 bases. J gave up 6 bases and V 3 bases, and 11 bases lay outside the gene matches. The CDR3 has 17 residues. Germline CDR1 reads LGHNA; CDR2 reads YNFKEQ. CDR3 DNA: TGTGCCAGCAGCCAGGAATCCAAGGGGACAGGGTATGAAAAACTGTTTTTT. It specifies CASSQESKGTGYEKLFF.

The CDR3 region has the DNA TGTGCCAGCAGGGGGCAGGGTCTAGGTACGGATGAGCAGTTCTTC. It is translated as CASRGQGLGTDEQFF. This chain joins TRBV5-6 and TRBJ2-1, with D possibly TRBD1 on 5 matching bases. The CDR3 sequence is 15 residues long. V dropped 5 bases and J dropped 8 bases, with 20 bases sitting between them. Germline-derived CDR1 and CDR2 are SGHDT and YYEEEE.

This clone was found once. The chain links TRBV25-1 to TRBJ2-2; D gene uncertain. CDR1 is MGHDK, CDR2 SYGVNS, per germline. Trimming stripped 4 bases from V and 6 bases from J, with 12 bases between. The CDR3 has 14 amino acids. The CDR3 DNA follows: TGTGCCAGCAGTGGAAGTGTCCACTCCGGGGAGCTGTTTTTT. Its protein is CASSGSVHSGELFF.

This clone was seen a handful of times. The CDR3 sequence is CASSQDGEDRPYQPQHF. The CDR3 coding sequence is TGTGCCAGCAGCCAAGATGGGGAGGACAGGCCCTATCAGCCCCAGCATTTT. The chain recombines TRBV4-2 with TRBJ1-5; 7 bases map to TRBD1. Germline CDR1 is LGHNA and CDR2 is YNFKEQ. This CDR3 has 17 amino acids. The V segment lost 0 bases and the J segment 5 bases; nucleotides outside the gene matches: 10.

The genes are TRBV5-1 and TRBJ2-7, with 16 bases fitting TRBD2. The CDR3 is 18 residues long. Germline V CDR1 and CDR2: SGHRS, YFSETQ. Trimming at V came to 4 bases and at J to 0 bases, leaving 7 bases not matched to a gene. CDR3 in amino acids: CASSGGTSGGAYSYEQYF. CDR3 coding DNA: TGCGCCAGCAGCGGAGGGACTAGCGGGGGGGCCTACTCCTACGAGCAGTACTTC.

The V and J genes are TRBV9 and TRBJ2-1; 9 nucleotides align to TRBD2. Per germline, CDR1 SGDLS and CDR2 YYNGEE. The CDR3 is made up of 19 amino acids. Trimming took 4 bases from V and 1 from J; bases not matched to a gene: 15. In DNA, the CDR3 is TGTGCCAGCAGCCTGACTTTAAAAAGCGGGGGGTTATCCTACAATGAGCAGTTCTTC. It yields the protein CASSLTLKSGGLSYNEQFF.

The chain has TRBV5-5 and TRBJ1-2; tentative D call: TRBD1 (6 bases). The CDR3 totals 14 residues. Trimming removed 4 bases from V and 4 bases from J, with 14 bases in between. CDR1 and CDR2 from the germline V gene are SGHKS and YYEKEE (reference sequence). The CDR3 region has the DNA TGTGCCAGCAGCGGCGCGGGGGCGGGCTATGGCTACACCTTC. Amino acid sequence: CASSGAGAGYGYTF.

Comments on this clone: Other DNA sequences within the sample encode an identical CDR3. The V gene is TRBV10-3, the J gene TRBJ2-1; D unclear. Germline V gene data show CDR1 as ENHRY and CDR2 as SYGVKD. V dropped 0 bases and J dropped 4 bases, with 4 bases sitting between them. This CDR3 is built from 13 residues. The CDR3 DNA is TGTGCCATCAGTGAGTCCAGTTACAATGAGCAGTTCTTC. This gives the protein CAISESSYNEQFF.

V and J are TRBV5-1 and TRBJ1-2, with 7 bases matching TRBD1. Germline V gene lookup returns CDR1 SGHRS and CDR2 YFSETQ. J lost 0 bases, V lost 7 bases, and 21 bases had no gene match. The CDR3 has 19 amino acids. The DNA of the CDR3 is TGCGCCAGCCGGACTACCTCGGGACAGACCACCGCTACTAACTATGGCTACACCTTC. Residues: CASRTTSGQTTATNYGYTF.

A few counts support this clone. The gene calls are TRBV3-1 (or the pseudogene TRBV3-2) and TRBJ2-3, with a tentative D call TRBD2 (5 bases). The CDR3 totals 17 residues. V dropped 2 bases and J dropped 0 bases, with 15 bases sitting between them. Per germline, CDR1 LGHDT and CDR2 YNNKEL (reference sequence). The CDR3 DNA is TGTGCCAGCAGCCAACCTGCGGGCGGCTCTAGCACAGATACGCAGTATTTT. It encodes CASSQPAGGSSTDTQYF.

The V gene is TRBV6-6, the J gene TRBJ2-7, with D perhaps TRBD2 (5 bases). From germline, CDR1 is MNHNY and CDR2 SVGAGI (reference sequence). CDR3 length: 14 amino acids. Trimming shortened V by 6 bases and J by 4 bases, and 16 bases separated the two germline ends. The CDR3, as DNA: TGTGCCAGCAGAGCCCCCGGACGGGGATACGAGCAGTACTTC. Translated: CASRAPGRGYEQYF.

The V call is TRBV6-2 or TRBV6-3, the J call TRBJ1-1; perhaps TRBD1 as D (5 bases). Between the trimmed V and J ends, which lost 4 bases and 4 bases, there was a span of 19 bases. CDR1 MNHEY and CDR2 SVGEGT come from the germline V gene. This CDR3 is built from 16 residues. The CDR3: CASSSTPGLLGTEAFF. CDR3 bases: TGTGCCAGCAGTTCTACTCCGGGACTATTGGGCACTGAAGCTTTCTTT.

V is TRBV6-2 or TRBV6-3 and J is TRBJ1-6, with D possibly TRBD1 on 6 matching bases. The CDR3 spans 18 residues. CDR1 and CDR2 from the germline V gene are MNHEY and SVGEGT. V shed 5 bases and J shed 0 bases, with 17 bases lying between them. The CDR3 region is CASSRRDTLTSYNSPLHF. The CDR3 bases are TGTGCCAGCAGTCGCCGGGACACCCTGACCTCCTATAATTCACCCCTCCACTTT.

This clone has more than one count but fewer than ten. This chain links TRBV7-2 with TRBJ1-5; 9 nucleotides line up with TRBD1. Trimming removed 2 bases from V and 0 bases from J; junction bases left unmatched: 11. The CDR3 runs to 19 residues. The germline gives CDR1 SGHTA, CDR2 FQGNSA. In DNA form, the CDR3 reads TGTGCCAGCAGCTTACCTGGGACAGGGATTGCGGATAGCAATCAGCCCCAGCATTTT. Protein product: CASSLPGTGIADSNQPQHF.

The chain employs TRBV12-3 or TRBV12-4 and TRBJ2-5, with D perhaps matching TRBD2 (5 bases). The CDR3 is 13 residues long. The V gene lost 3 bases and the J gene lost 5 bases, with 10 bases spanning the gap. CDR3 coding DNA: TGTGCCAGCAGTTTTCCCGGCGGGGAGACCCAGTACTTC. This sequence encodes CASSFPGGETQYF.

The V call is TRBV19, the J call TRBJ1-2; D is unresolved. Trimming stripped 6 bases from V and 8 bases from J, with 22 bases between. The CDR3 sequence is 15 residues long. CDR1 is LNHDA and CDR2 is SQIVND in the germline V gene (reference sequence). CDR3: CASSPINYEGSGYTF. The CDR3 DNA reads as TGTGCCAGTAGCCCGATCAACTACGAAGGTTCCGGCTACACCTTC.

V and J are TRBV24-1 and TRBJ2-3; 8 bases are a match to TRBD2. Germline V gives CDR1 KGHDR, CDR2 SFDVKD. This CDR3 spans 16 amino acids. Trimming took 0 bases from V and 1 from J; bases not matched to a gene: 2. The CDR3, as DNA: TGTGCCACCAGTGATTTGCGTAGCGGGGGCACAGATACGCAGTATTTT. It translates to CATSDLRSGGTDTQYF.